In this sample, the clone carrying this T cell receptor (beta chain) turned up once. The antigen is undetermined. All donors participated as healthy donors of bone marrow. The record originates from a study of cytomegalovirus exposure and HLA in healthy donors. Study results and limitations: Most likely, a cluster of highly shared sequence variants arose as a sequencing artifact. It was reported that the classifier diagnosed cytomegalovirus status with high specificity and sensitivity in both the original and validation cohorts.

Germline-derived CDR1 and CDR2 are ENHRY and SYGVKD. The trim removed 2 bases at V and 5 bases at J, leaving 8 bases unmatched. CDR3 length: 16 residues. With 60 Vbeta and 13 Jbeta primers, the PCR was carried out. Method: immunoSEQ multiplex PCR; TCRdb's copy keeps in-frame clones and lacks some. The table records about 69,000 clones, 74% of them present only once. This receptor was identified in a woman aged 60-75 years in good health and CMV-seropositive. The specimen was PBMCs. This rearrangement joins TRBV10-3 to TRBJ1-4; TRBD1 aligns across 7 bases. CDR3 amino acids: CAISEDEGARNEKLFF. CDR3 nucleotides: TGTGCCATCAGTGAGGATGAGGGGGCAAGAAATGAAAAACTGTTTTTT.